The next 26 T cell receptor beta chains were all read from a single sample in a study of CDR3 diversity in severe acne. Via MiXCR, TCRdb re-called the PCR reads, giving one row per CDR3 protein. This sample yields tens of thousands of distinct CDR3 sequences, of which under 60% are seen a single time; around 15% belongs to the top ten. The sample taken for sequencing was blood. Receptors were obtained from a male donor in good health, without acne.

Remarks on this clonotype: A much larger clone is a single base away; this may be a read error. The rearrangement links TRBV6-2 or TRBV6-3 to TRBJ1-1; the D is unclear. The CDR3 has 13 amino acids. The V gene's germline CDR1 is MNHEY and CDR2 SVGEGT. Trimming removed 5 bases at V and 1 base at J, with 8 bases between. In DNA form, the CDR3 reads TGTGCCAGCAGTCCAGCAGAGAACACTGAAGCTTTCTTT. Protein: CASSPAENTEAFF.

The chain links TRBV2 to TRBJ2-5; 8 bases line up with TRBD2. The V gene's germline CDR1 is SNHLY and CDR2 FYNNEI. V dropped 8 bases and J dropped 5; count of bases not matched to a gene: 13. This CDR3 comprises 15 residues. In DNA, the CDR3 is TGTGCCAGCTCACCAGGGCCAGCGGGGGCCGAGACCCAGTACTTC. Residues: CASSPGPAGAETQYF.

The chain couples TRBV6-1 to TRBJ2-3; 9 nucleotides align to TRBD1. With 0 bases clipped from V and 6 bases from J, the junction kept 7 bases outside the gene matches. This CDR3 has 16 amino acids. CDR1 and CDR2 (germline): MNHNS, SASEGT. CDR3 DNA sequence: TGTGCCAGCAGTGAAGCGACAGGGGGATCCTCGGATACGCAGTATTTT. It yields the protein CASSEATGGSSDTQYF.

V is TRBV29-1 and J is TRBJ2-7; 8 bases agree with TRBD1. V was pared by 7 bases and J by 0 bases, with 5 bases of the junction left unmatched. There are 13 residues in the CDR3. Germline CDR1 reads SQVTM; CDR2 reads ANQGSEA. The CDR3 sequence is CSARTGTSYEQYF. The CDR3 region has the DNA TGCAGCGCCCGGACAGGGACCTCCTACGAGCAGTACTTC.

The V gene is TRBV7-9, the J gene TRBJ2-7; 7 bases fit TRBD2. Trimming took 1 base from V and 5 from J; bases not matched to a gene: 11. Germline V gene lookup returns CDR1 SEHNR and CDR2 FQNEAQ (reference sequence). The CDR3 totals 16 residues. The DNA of the CDR3 is TGTGCCAGCAGCTTAGGGGGCGGGAGTCTCTTCCACGAGCAGTACTTC. Amino acid sequence: CASSLGGGSLFHEQYF.

This clonotype came up a few times. This chain links TRBV20-1 with TRBJ2-3, with 8 bases lining up with TRBD2. Per the germline V gene, CDR1 is DFQATT and CDR2 is SNEGSKA (reference sequence). The CDR3 loop spans 12 amino acids. V dropped 7 bases and J dropped 4; count of bases not matched to a gene: 4. CDR3 residues: CSEDGGADTQYF. The DNA for the CDR3 is TGCAGTGAAGACGGGGGGGCAGATACGCAGTATTTT.

A single count supports this clonotype. This may arise from a read error, as a much more abundant clone is one base away. The chain couples TRBV20-1 to TRBJ1-1; the match to TRBD1 covers 7 bases. The CDR3 loop spans 13 amino acids. In germline, CDR1 is DFQATT, CDR2 SNEGSKA (reference sequence). Trimming removed 1 base from V and 11 bases from J; junction bases left unmatched: 10. The CDR3 bases are TGCAGTGCTAGAGGACCCGAGACAGGGAGGGCTTTCTTT. This sequence encodes CSARGPETGRAFF.

This clonotype was seen a few times. The rearrangement uses TRBV4-1 and TRBJ2-7; unclear D gene. CDR1 and CDR2 (germline): MGHRA, YSYEKL. CDR3 length: 13 amino acids. V lost 4 bases to trimming and J lost 4 bases, with 11 bases between them. DNA of the CDR3: TGCGCCAGCAGCCTAATACCCTATTACGAGCAGTACTTC. It translates to CASSLIPYYEQYF.

The chain carries TRBV6-5 and TRBJ2-1; TRBD1 agrees at 10 bases. Germline V CDR1 and CDR2: MNHEY, SVGAGI. V shed 2 bases, J shed 7 bases, and the junction held 2 bases outside the gene matches. This CDR3 is built from 14 residues. The DNA of the CDR3 is TGTGCCAGCAGTTACAGACAGGGGGCGAATGAGCAGTTCTTC. This gives the protein CASSYRQGANEQFF.

The V and J genes are TRBV25-1 and TRBJ2-1; 9 bases line up with TRBD2. In germline, CDR1 is MGHDK, CDR2 SYGVNS. J was trimmed by 9 bases and V by 2 bases; bases with no gene match: 11. The CDR3 length is 16 residues. CDR3 sequence: CASSERFGGGAGEQFF. CDR3 nucleotide sequence: TGTGCCAGCAGTGAACGGTTCGGCGGGGGGGCGGGTGAGCAGTTCTTC.

The rearrangement links TRBV14 to TRBJ2-5; the D gene is possibly TRBD2 (6 bases). Germline V lookup: CDR1 SGHDN, CDR2 FVKESK. This CDR3 spans 12 amino acids. V was pared by 4 bases and J by 9 bases, with 12 bases between. The CDR3 DNA follows: TGTGCCAGCAGCCCGGGCGGGGAGGCCCAGTACTTC. Its protein product is CASSPGGEAQYF. Drawing the rest from reference TRBV14 and TRBJ2-5, the complete variable domain is EAGVTQFPSHSVIEKGQTVTLRCDPISGHDNLYWYRRVMGKEIKFLLHFVKESKQDESGMPNNRFLAERTGGTYSTLKVQPAELEDSGVYFCASSPGGEAQYFGPGTRLLVL.

V and J are TRBV5-1 and TRBJ2-5; D call uncertain. The CDR3 spans 15 residues. Germline assignment: CDR1 SGHRS and CDR2 YFSETQ. V dropped 1 base and J dropped 9 bases, with 19 bases sitting between them. CDR3 sequence reads: CASSLLPGRNQPQYF. As DNA, the CDR3 is TGCGCCAGCAGCTTGTTACCAGGAAGGAATCAGCCCCAGTACTTC. Filled out from reference TRBV5-1 and TRBJ2-5, the complete variable domain reads KAGVTQTPRYLIKTRGQQVTLSCSPISGHRSVSWYQQTPGQGLQFLFEYFSETQRNKGNFPGRFSGRQFSNSRSEMNVSTLELGDSALYLCASSLLPGRNQPQYFGPGTRLLVL.

The chain carries TRBV7-3 and TRBJ2-5; 13 bases line up with TRBD2. The CDR3 has 18 amino acids. Germline V lookup: CDR1 SGHTA, CDR2 FQGTGA. The V segment lost 5 bases and the J segment 5 bases; nucleotides outside the gene matches: 14. CDR3 in amino acids: CASSTHGTSGIRKETQYF. The DNA of the CDR3 is TGTGCCAGCAGCACACACGGGACTAGCGGGATACGGAAGGAGACCCAGTACTTC.

The gene calls are TRBV20-1 and TRBJ2-5; D remains unclear. The CDR3 spans 12 residues. In germline, CDR1 is DFQATT, CDR2 SNEGSKA (reference sequence). The V and J ends lost 6 bases and 5 bases respectively, with 13 bases between them. The CDR3 spells CSAGPSGETQYF. CDR3 nucleotides: TGCAGTGCCGGGCCGTCGGGTGAGACCCAGTACTTC.

This clonotype was detected a few times. The chain has TRBV7-2 and TRBJ1-1, with D perhaps matching TRBD1 (6 bases). V was clipped by 5 bases and J by 5 bases, with 21 bases between them. Per germline, CDR1 SGHTA and CDR2 FQGNSA. The CDR3 has 16 residues. Here the CDR3 DNA reads TGTGCCAGCAGCCTAAGGGTCAGCAGGGGTGGGACTGAAGCTTTCTTT. Translated, it gives CASSLRVSRGGTEAFF.

Remarks on this clonotype: Just one base apart from a much larger clone, this may be a read error. No conserved phenylalanine or tryptophan is present at the end of the CDR3, so a read error is the likely explanation. The chain uses TRBV25-1 and TRBJ1-2; no clear D gene. The CDR3 extends over 12 amino acids. The V gene lost 6 bases and the J gene lost 5 bases, with 10 bases spanning the gap. Germline V gene data show CDR1 as MGHDK and CDR2 as SYGVNS. The CDR3 sequence: CASSSDSYGYTS. CDR3 DNA: TGTGCCAGCAGCTCGGACTCGTATGGCTACACCTCC.

This clonotype was counted only a few times. The chain couples TRBV12-2 to TRBJ1-5. TRBV12-2 is shown as a pseudogene. The CDR3 runs to 18 residues. CDR3 DNA sequence: TGTGCAAGTCGCTTAGAAGAAGGGAGGGCAGGGGAGGGTCAGCCCCAGCATTTT. Its translation: CASRLEEGRAGEGQPQHF.

The gene calls are TRBV12-3 or TRBV12-4 and TRBJ1-5; D may be TRBD1 (5 bases). The length of the CDR3 is 13 residues. V shed 3 bases and J shed 6 bases, with 9 bases lying between them. The DNA for the CDR3 is TGTGCCAGCAGTTTGCAGGGCAGTCAGCCCCAGCATTTT. Translation gives CASSLQGSQPQHF.

This clonotype was found once. This chain links TRBV7-3 with TRBJ2-3; 12 bases match TRBD2. The V and J ends lost 6 bases and 2 bases, in that order; junction bases with no gene match: 18. In germline, CDR1 is SGHTA, CDR2 FQGTGA. This CDR3 has 20 residues. The CDR3 nucleotides are TGTGCCAGCAGTCCCGGGGCTAGCGGGGGGGCCACGGACCTCACAGATACGCAGTATTTT. It codes for CASSPGASGGATDLTDTQYF.

DNA for the CDR3: TGTGCCAGCAGTTCTCACGGGACCGGGGAGCTGTTTTTT. This codes for CASSSHGTGELFF. This sequence joins TRBV6-5 and TRBJ2-2; the D is unclear. Per germline, CDR1 MNHEY and CDR2 SVGAGI. Trimming cost V 4 bases and J 5 bases, with 8 bases left between them. The CDR3 sequence is 13 residues long.

The V gene is TRBV19, the J gene TRBJ1-2; D perhaps matches TRBD1 (5 bases). Germline CDR1 reads LNHDA; CDR2 reads SQIVND (reference sequence). V gave up 6 bases and J gave up 4 bases, with 21 bases separating them. CDR3 length equals 16 residues. CDR3 sequence: CASSRRGQGKGYGYTF. In DNA, the CDR3 is TGTGCCAGTAGCCGTAGAGGCCAGGGTAAAGGCTATGGCTACACCTTC.

In regard to this clonotype: Germline is not matched at one junction end, which may reflect a read error. The chain's CDR3 is CASSPERASSEQFF. In nucleotides, the CDR3 is TGTGCCAGCAGCCCTGAAAGGGCGAGCAGTGAGCAGTTCTTC. The rearrangement joins TRBV5-1 to TRBJ2-1; no definite D call. Germline V gene sequence: CDR1 SGHRS, CDR2 YFSETQ. The CDR3 length is 14 residues.

This clonotype is deemed medium-sized. The chain links TRBV7-9 to TRBJ2-7, with D possibly matching TRBD2 (5 bases). This CDR3 is 12 amino acids long. Trimming shortened V by 2 bases and J by 9 bases, and 11 bases separated the two germline ends. The germline gives CDR1 SEHNR, CDR2 FQNEAQ (reference sequence). CDR3 in DNA: TGTGCCAGCAGCTTATCGGGGAACGGGCAGTACTTC. Translation: CASSLSGNGQYF.

This clonotype was seen only a few times. V gene TRBV25-1 combines with J gene TRBJ2-2; a weak D match, TRBD1 (5 bases). This CDR3 is 14 amino acids long. The V gene lost 7 bases and the J gene lost 0 bases, with 9 bases spanning the gap. Germline lookup yields CDR1 MGHDK and CDR2 SYGVNS. The CDR3 region is CASTDRSNTGELFF. CDR3 in DNA: TGTGCCAGCACCGACAGATCGAACACCGGGGAGCTGTTTTTT.

About this clonotype itself: Compared with germline, one end of the junction differs, possibly owing to a read error. The V call is TRBV12-3 or TRBV12-4, the J call TRBJ1-5, with 7 nucleotides matching TRBD1. CDR3 length: 13 amino acids. Here the CDR3 reads CAGSNTGAQPQHF. In DNA form, the CDR3 reads TGTGCCGGCAGCAATACAGGGGCCCAGCCCCAGCATTTT.

This clonotype was picked up many times. V and J are TRBV30 and TRBJ2-5; tentative D call: TRBD1 (5 bases). Per germline, CDR1 GTSNPN and CDR2 SVGIG (reference sequence). The CDR3 is 13 amino acids. Trimming pared 0 bases from V and 5 bases from J, leaving 10 bases between. The CDR3 loop reads CAWSVQVSETQYF. The CDR3 bases are TGTGCCTGGAGTGTACAGGTTTCGGAGACCCAGTACTTC.